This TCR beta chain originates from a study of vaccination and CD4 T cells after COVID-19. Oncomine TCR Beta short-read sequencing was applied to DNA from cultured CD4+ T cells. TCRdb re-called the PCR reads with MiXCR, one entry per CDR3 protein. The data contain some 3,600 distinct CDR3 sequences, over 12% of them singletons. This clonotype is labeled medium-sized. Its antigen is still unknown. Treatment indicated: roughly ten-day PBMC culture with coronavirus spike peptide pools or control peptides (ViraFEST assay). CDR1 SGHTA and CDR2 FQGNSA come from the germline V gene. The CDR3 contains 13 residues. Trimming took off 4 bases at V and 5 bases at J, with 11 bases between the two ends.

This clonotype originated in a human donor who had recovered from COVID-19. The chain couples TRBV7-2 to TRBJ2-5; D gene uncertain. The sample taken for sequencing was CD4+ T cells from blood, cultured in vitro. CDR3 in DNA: TGTGCCAGCAGCTCTCGGACCGGCGAGACCCAGTACTTC. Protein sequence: CASSSRTGETQYF.